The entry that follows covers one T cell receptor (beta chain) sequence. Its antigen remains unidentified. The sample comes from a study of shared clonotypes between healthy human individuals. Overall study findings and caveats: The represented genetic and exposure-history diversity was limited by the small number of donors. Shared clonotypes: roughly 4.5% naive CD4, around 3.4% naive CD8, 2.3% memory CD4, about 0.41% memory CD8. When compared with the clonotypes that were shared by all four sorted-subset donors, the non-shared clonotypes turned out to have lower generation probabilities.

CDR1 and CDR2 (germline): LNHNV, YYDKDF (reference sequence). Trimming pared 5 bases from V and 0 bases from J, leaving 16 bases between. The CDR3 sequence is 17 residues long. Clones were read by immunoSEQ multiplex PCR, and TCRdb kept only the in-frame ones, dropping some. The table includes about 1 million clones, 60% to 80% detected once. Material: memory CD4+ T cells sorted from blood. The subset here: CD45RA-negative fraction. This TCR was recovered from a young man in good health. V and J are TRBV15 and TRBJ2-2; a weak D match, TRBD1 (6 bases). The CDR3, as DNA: TGTGCCACCAGCTCTCTGGGGGCCCAACCGAACACCGGGGAGCTGTTTTTT. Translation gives CATSSLGAQPNTGELFF.